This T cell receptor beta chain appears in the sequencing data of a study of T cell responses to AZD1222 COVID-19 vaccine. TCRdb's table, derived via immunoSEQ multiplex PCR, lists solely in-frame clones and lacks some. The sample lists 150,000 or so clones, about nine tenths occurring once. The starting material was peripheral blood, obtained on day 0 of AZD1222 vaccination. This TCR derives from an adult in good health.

CDR3 nucleotides: TGCGCCAGCAGCAAAGGACTAGCGGGAGAGACCCAGTACTTC. Translating gives CASSKGLAGETQYF. The chain carries TRBV5-1 and TRBJ2-5; 11 nucleotides line up with TRBD2. Trimming at V came to 4 bases and at J to 4 bases, leaving 3 bases not matched to a gene. The CDR3 is made up of 14 amino acids. Germline assignment: CDR1 SGHRS and CDR2 YFSETQ. Supplemented by reference TRBV5-1 and TRBJ2-5, the full variable domain reads KAGVTQTPRYLIKTRGQQVTLSCSPISGHRSVSWYQQTPGQGLQFLFEYFSETQRNKGNFPGRFSGRQFSNSRSEMNVSTLELGDSALYLCASSKGLAGETQYFGPGTRLLVL.